The T cell receptor (beta chain) described here comes from a study of T cell responses to AZD1222 COVID-19 vaccine. Assay used: immunoSEQ multiplex PCR; TCRdb lists only in-frame clones, some missing. The sample contains some 150,000 clones, about 93% of which appear only once. The CDR3 has 13 residues. Trimming pared 5 bases from V and 1 base from J, leaving 9 bases between. CDR1 is MNHEY and CDR2 is SVGAGI in the germline V gene. The starting material was peripheral blood, obtained on day 0 of AZD1222 vaccination. This chain links TRBV6-5 with TRBJ2-7; no firm D call. The receptor was derived from an adult in good health. The DNA of the CDR3 is TGTGCCAGCAGTCCCGTTAATTCCTACGAGCAGTACTTC. Translation gives CASSPVNSYEQYF.